What follows is one T cell receptor beta chain and its context. The antigen remains unidentified. The sample originates from a study of regulatory T cells in long-lasting Graves disease. Study-level points and caveats: New patients shared fewer public clonotypes (around 880) than persistent patients did (2,741). Accuracy might have suffered from few samples. There was favoring of TRBV28, TRBJ1-2 and TRBJ2-5 in persistent disease.

The V gene's germline CDR1 is KGHSH and CDR2 LQKENI. The V end lost 1 base, the J end lost 6 bases, and 12 bases lay between the germline ends. The CDR3 spans 14 residues. Time point described: newly diagnosed GD, antithyroid drugs for less than 3 months. Researchers made the TCR library from RNA that was extracted from PBMCs. The TCR beta library used iRepertoire HTBI primers with Arm-PCR amplification of CDR3. TCRdb re-called the multiplex PCR reads with MiXCR, one entry per CDR3 protein. The table has 400,000 to 500,000 distinct CDR3 sequences, about a sixth seen once. Another study also made use of these data, one on T cells in Graves' hyperthyroidism and ophthalmopathy. From that second work: These patients, aged 18 to 65, had recently diagnosed hyperthyroidism lasting under 2 months.

Specimen: peripheral blood mononuclear cells (PBMCs), collected at new diagnosis, from a patient treated with antithyroid drugs. This TCR was sampled from a woman between 18 and 30 years old with Graves disease. The genes are TRBV18 and TRBJ1-2, with D perhaps TRBD1 (5 bases). CDR3 protein: CASSPLAREDGYTF. In DNA form, the CDR3 reads TGTGCCAGCTCACCACTAGCCAGGGAAGATGGCTACACCTTC.